These 2 T cell receptor beta chains share one sample of origin, sequenced in a study of T-cell memory formation after mild COVID-19. TCRdb processed the 5' RACE reads anew with MiXCR; each CDR3 protein has one entry. The table records around 430,000 distinct CDR3 sequences, roughly 15% of them present only once. Sample: PBMCs or a T cell subset sorted from them (not recorded which). Receptors originate from a man between 18 and 35 years old who had mild COVID-19 (a few samples of this study predate the infection). Cell type and time point are not known.

Turning to this clonotype: The junction departs from the called germline gene at one end, perhaps through a read error. The chain couples TRBV29-1 to TRBJ1-4; D gene unclear. Germline V gene data show CDR1 as SQVTM and CDR2 as ANQGSEA. CDR3 size: 8 residues. CDR3 in amino acids: CSVDHGSF. The CDR3, as DNA: TGCAGCGTTGATCACGGCTCCTTT.

The rearrangement links TRBV7-2 to TRBJ1-6, with D perhaps matching TRBD1 (5 bases). Germline lookup yields CDR1 SGHTA and CDR2 FQGNSA. This CDR3 comprises 16 residues. The V end lost 4 bases, the J end lost 7 bases, and 17 bases lay between the germline ends. The CDR3 bases are TGTGCCAGCAGCTCATCCTACAGGATATCAAATTCACCCCTCCACTTT. It specifies CASSSSYRISNSPLHF.